A selection of T cell receptor beta chains follows, all from one sample in a study of cytomegalovirus exposure and HLA in healthy donors. Measured with immunoSEQ multiplex PCR; TCRdb has only the in-frame clones, and not every one. The sample contains roughly 150,000 clones, 65% to 80% of which appear only once. Sequenced material: PBMCs. Source of these receptors: a woman between 35 and 50 years old in good health and CMV-seropositive. Both conserved end residues are part of each CDR3. Each record gives: D gene, clone size, J gene, V gene, CDR3 protein, CDR3 DNA. A D gene is named only where the DNA matches it firmly. Clone size, where shown, is once, few, many, or a class for clones that have expanded.

d_call: NA; clone_size: NA; j_call: TRBJ1-6; v_call: TRBV6-6; cdr3_aa: CASNAAGTNNSPLHF; cdr3_nt: TGTGCCAGCAACGCCGCCGGGACTAACAATTCACCCCTCCACTTT
d_call: NA; clone_size: once; j_call: TRBJ2-6; v_call: TRBV18; cdr3_aa: CASSPPSTRANVLTF; cdr3_nt: TGTGCCAGCTCACCACCATCAACTCGGGCCAACGTCCTGACTTTC
d_call: TRBD1; clone_size: NA; j_call: TRBJ2-5; v_call: TRBV5-1; cdr3_aa: CASTMTGGQSETQYF; cdr3_nt: TGCGCCAGCACTATGACAGGGGGACAGAGTGAGACCCAGTACTTC
d_call: NA; clone_size: NA; j_call: TRBJ1-2; v_call: TRBV7-2; cdr3_aa: CASSESLNRMDDYGYTF; cdr3_nt: TGTGCCAGCAGCGAGTCATTGAACAGGATGGACGACTATGGCTACACCTTC
d_call: NA; clone_size: NA; j_call: TRBJ1-5; v_call: TRBV30; cdr3_aa: CAWSGGQFNQPQHF; cdr3_nt: TGTGCCTGGAGTGGTGGACAGTTTAATCAGCCCCAGCATTTT
d_call: TRBD1; clone_size: NA; j_call: TRBJ1-5; v_call: TRBV30; cdr3_aa: CAWSAGTDQPQHF; cdr3_nt: TGTGCCTGGAGTGCCGGGACAGATCAGCCCCAGCATTTT
d_call: NA; clone_size: NA; j_call: TRBJ2-1; v_call: TRBV7-8; cdr3_aa: CASSLGALSSYNEQFF; cdr3_nt: TGTGCCAGCAGCTTAGGGGCCCTCAGCTCCTACAATGAGCAGTTCTTC
d_call: NA; clone_size: NA; j_call: TRBJ1-2; v_call: TRBV4-1; cdr3_aa: CASSQDDRANYGYTF; cdr3_nt: TGCGCCAGCAGCCAAGATGACAGAGCTAACTATGGCTACACCTTC
d_call: NA; clone_size: few; j_call: TRBJ2-5; v_call: TRBV6-1; cdr3_aa: CASSAGIGRQETQYF; cdr3_nt: TGTGCCAGCAGCGCCGGGATTGGCAGGCAAGAGACCCAGTACTTC
d_call: NA; clone_size: NA; j_call: TRBJ2-6; v_call: TRBV19; cdr3_aa: CASSPRGSPLLTF; cdr3_nt: TGTGCCAGTAGTCCTCGGGGTTCTCCGCTCCTGACTTTC
d_call: TRBD1; clone_size: NA; j_call: TRBJ2-1; v_call: TRBV7-3; cdr3_aa: CASSLDRVTYNEQFF; cdr3_nt: TGTGCCAGCAGCCTCGACAGGGTAACCTACAATGAGCAGTTCTTC
d_call: NA; clone_size: NA; j_call: TRBJ1-1; v_call: TRBV5-4; cdr3_aa: CASSSETGQQEEAFF; cdr3_nt: TGTGCCAGCAGCTCTGAGACCGGACAGCAAGAAGAAGCTTTCTTT
d_call: TRBD1; clone_size: few; j_call: TRBJ2-2; v_call: TRBV18; cdr3_aa: CASSPAGTGVNTGELFF; cdr3_nt: TGTGCCAGCTCACCAGCCGGGACAGGGGTCAACACCGGGGAGCTGTTTTTT
d_call: TRBD1; clone_size: NA; j_call: TRBJ1-4; v_call: TRBV6-8; cdr3_aa: CASSYRQGAFPTNEKLFF; cdr3_nt: TGTGCCAGCAGTTACAGACAGGGGGCCTTCCCAACTAATGAAAAACTGTTTTTT
d_call: NA; clone_size: few; j_call: TRBJ1-2; v_call: TRBV2; cdr3_aa: CASSEGTGRRGTNF; cdr3_nt: TGTGCCAGCAGTGAAGGTACTGGCAGGAGGGGTACCAACTTC
d_call: TRBD1; clone_size: NA; j_call: TRBJ1-2; v_call: TRBV6-1; cdr3_aa: CASSLTGSSYTF; cdr3_nt: TGTGCCAGCAGCCTGACAGGGAGTAGCTACACCTTC
d_call: NA; clone_size: NA; j_call: TRBJ2-1; v_call: TRBV5-4; cdr3_aa: CASSFSRTRSTNEQFF; cdr3_nt: TGTGCCAGCAGCTTCTCTCGGACTCGATCAACCAATGAGCAGTTCTTC
d_call: NA; clone_size: NA; j_call: TRBJ2-1; v_call: TRBV6-1; cdr3_aa: CASSEHGGSSYNEQFF; cdr3_nt: TGTGCCAGCAGTGAACACGGGGGTAGCTCCTACAATGAGCAGTTCTTC
d_call: NA; clone_size: NA; j_call: TRBJ2-6; v_call: TRBV2; cdr3_aa: CASTSGANVLTF; cdr3_nt: TGTGCCAGCACGTCTGGGGCCAACGTCCTGACTTTC
d_call: NA; clone_size: NA; j_call: TRBJ1-2; v_call: TRBV21-1; cdr3_aa: CARGERGPCCGYTF; cdr3_nt: TGTGCCAGAGGGGAAAGGGGGCCCTGCTGTGGCTACACTTTC
d_call: NA; clone_size: NA; j_call: TRBJ1-5; v_call: TRBV5-6; cdr3_aa: CASSLGGGIVQPQHF; cdr3_nt: TGTGCCAGCAGCTTGGGAGGAGGGATCGTCCAGCCCCAGCATTTT
d_call: NA; clone_size: NA; j_call: TRBJ1-1; v_call: TRBV6-1; cdr3_aa: CASSTGKNTEAFF; cdr3_nt: TGTGCCAGCAGTACAGGGAAGAACACTGAAGCTTTCTTT
d_call: TRBD1; clone_size: NA; j_call: TRBJ2-7; v_call: TRBV10-1; cdr3_aa: CASSREVGTVNEQYF; cdr3_nt: TGCGCCAGCAGCCGAGAGGTTGGGACAGTAAACGAGCAGTACTTC
d_call: NA; clone_size: NA; j_call: TRBJ1-5; v_call: TRBV27; cdr3_aa: CASSNAGTTFQPQHF; cdr3_nt: TGTGCCAGCAGCAATGCCGGGACAACTTTTCAGCCCCAGCATTTT